These T cell receptor beta chains were read from a single sample in a study of shared clonotypes between healthy human individuals. The repertoire was sequenced with immunoSEQ multiplex PCR; TCRdb's copy has only in-frame clones and lacks some. Of about 1 million clones listed, 75% were seen once; the top ten hold roughly 1.5%. Sequences were obtained from memory CD4+ T cells sorted from blood. Receptor source: a man younger than 35 in good health. The CDR3 runs from the conserved cysteine through the conserved F or W.

V	CDR3
TRBV7-8	CASSFDGSGELFF
TRBV30	CAWSTRAGETQYF
TRBV10-2	CASTRQGGSYEQYF
TRBV2	CASRGAGVNEQFF
TRBV6-6	CASSQTQGRNSPLHF
TRBV5-4	CASSLWTSGRGADTQYF
TRBV7-8	CASSLVRQNTEAFF
TRBV29-1	CSVFGQSGNTEAFF
TRBV4-1	CASSYGTGPNEKLFF
TRBV5-4	CASRPDRGLYGYTF
TRBV11-2	CASSSPPGTPGDNEQFF
TRBV5-1	CASSSTITSGKTYEQYF
TRBV5-1	CASSPASGSYEQYF